This T cell receptor beta chain stems from a study of cytomegalovirus exposure and HLA in healthy donors. Study-level results: There were a few CMV-associated chains whose specificity for CMV antigens was confirmed in vitro. While the bulk of TCR sequences proved rare, some public TCRs turned up in many donors.

It was the approximately 130-subject validation cohort, separate from the approximately 620-subject first cohort, to which the donors belonged. Comments on this clone: The antigen remains undetermined.

Clones were read by immunoSEQ multiplex PCR, and TCRdb kept only the in-frame ones, dropping some. The sample shows over 150,000 clones, roughly nine tenths of them seen only once. CDR1 and CDR2 from the germline V gene are MDHEN and SYDVKM. V lost 6 bases and J lost 4; bases outside the gene matches: 11. CDR3 size: 16 residues. This chain connects TRBV28 to TRBJ2-5, with 10 bases matching TRBD1. The receptor was isolated from a woman aged 18-29 years in good health and CMV-seropositive. The sequencing sample was made of PBMCs. Written as DNA, the CDR3 is TGTGCCAGCAGGGACAGGGGGAGAACGGGGCGAGAGACCCAGTACTTC. As protein: CASRDRGRTGRETQYF.